The source of this TCR beta chain is a study of identical twins (dated by TCRdb to the mid-2010s). The study in broad terms: To test whether fetal clonotypes persist, the study used deep sequencing on TCR alpha and beta repertoires from monozygotic twins, unrelated adults of various ages, and cord blood. To rule out contamination, the twin experiments were replicated at different times with different library preparation protocols.

CDR3 length: 14 amino acids, cysteine to phenylalanine. CDR3 DNA is the only sequence kept; it has 42 bases, read in frame from the first base. From the germline V gene (reference sequence), CDR1 is GTSNPN and CDR2 is SVGIG. The trim is 1 base for V and 1 base for J, with a gap of 5 bases between the germline ends. All donors were healthy Caucasians. The twin cohort comprised three pairs of female monozygotic twins, all aged about 18 to 30 years. RNA for TCR libraries was isolated from peripheral blood mononuclear cells. Libraries were prepared through 5' RACE. The listed sequencing device is Illumina HiSeq 2000. A universal primer binding site was added through template switching, and the final cDNA carried a unique molecular identifier so that TCR cDNA molecules could be counted accurately. First-strand cDNA for TCR alpha and beta chains was synthesized from specific primers in the conserved constant-segment region. Each cDNA library was double barcoded, with a SMART-Mk sample barcode plus Illumina barcodes, to control for contamination. TruSeq adapter sequences and Illumina sample barcodes were added in two successive PCR steps. The Illumina HiSeq platform was used with custom primers to sequence TCR alpha and beta cDNA libraries. Concerning the study's data processing: Raw reads were processed with MiGEC to extract unique molecular identifiers, and MiXCR was used to determine CDR3 positions. Recombination models were inferred per individual with the repgenHMM and IGoR tools using an EM algorithm. The tcR package in R was used for shared clonotype analysis, with sharing normalized by the product of cloneset sizes. Out-of-frame nonproductive sequences were analyzed to study raw recombination free of thymic and clonal selection effects. In-frame beta chains were kept once TCRdb had trimmed the public reads at Q25 with fastp and called clones with MiXCR. Under each unique CDR3 protein, matching rows form one entry showing the most common genes and DNA. These V and J calls are TCRdb output, not the study's own analysis. This sample gives some 560,000 distinct CDR3 sequences in total; more than 9% of them show up just once. The ten largest clones add up to around 3.1% of the sample.

On this clonotype: Its target antigen remains unknown. No qualities accompany the bases; no much larger clone lies one base away.

General study outcomes and caveats: Compared with coincidental sharing between unrelated individuals, an excess of low generation-probability sequences was observed among out-of-frame TCR alpha sequences shared between twins. Zero-insertion analyses could be partly confounded by invariant T cells such as MAIT and iNKT, although diverse VJ usage argued against such confounding for most clonotypes. In beta out-of-frame sequences, excess twin sharing was weaker, because having fewer shared sequences lowered the signal-to-noise ratio. Recombination models systematically underestimated out-of-frame TCR alpha sharing in monozygotic twins but agreed with sharing between unrelated individuals. Conclusions relied on cross-sectional statistical analysis, since the same donors could not be followed over many years. Abundant cord blood beta clonotypes carried fewer insertions; young adult naive repertoires showed a weaker similar trend, while memory repertoires showed none.

The sample also formed part of further work on yellow fever vaccine responses in identical twins. As described in the second report: The T cell response to vaccination in identical twins was reported by the authors to appear partly convergent and partly personalized. In identical twins, the study followed T cell clones that responded to the vaccine with precision.

The chain is encoded by TRBV30 joined to TRBJ2-6; no D gene call is confident. The sequenced sample consisted of PBMCs. The clonotype comes from a young woman in good health. The CDR3 corresponds to CAWSELSGANVLTF. The DNA reads as follows: TGTGCCTGGAGTGAACTATCTGGGGCCAACGTCCTGACTTTC.